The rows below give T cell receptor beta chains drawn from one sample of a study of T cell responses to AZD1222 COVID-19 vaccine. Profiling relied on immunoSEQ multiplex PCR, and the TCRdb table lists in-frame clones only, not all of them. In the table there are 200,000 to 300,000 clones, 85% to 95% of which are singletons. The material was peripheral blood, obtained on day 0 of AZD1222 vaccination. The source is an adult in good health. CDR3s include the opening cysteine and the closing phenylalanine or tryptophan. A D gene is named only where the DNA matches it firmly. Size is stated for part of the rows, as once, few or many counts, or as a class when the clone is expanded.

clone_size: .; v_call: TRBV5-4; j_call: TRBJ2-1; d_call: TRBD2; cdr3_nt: TGTGCCAGCAGCTTGGCCCCTGGACTAGGGCTCAACAATGAGCAGTTCTTC; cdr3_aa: CASSLAPGLGLNNEQFF
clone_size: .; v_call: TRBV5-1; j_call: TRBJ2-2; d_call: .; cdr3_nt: TGCGCCAGCAGCTTGGAGTACACCGGGGAGCTGTTTTTT; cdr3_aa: CASSLEYTGELFF
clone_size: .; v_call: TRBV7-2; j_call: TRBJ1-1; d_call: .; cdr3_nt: TGTGCCAGCAGCCTAAAAGACGTCCCCCGAGGGACTGAAGCTTTCTTT; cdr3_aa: CASSLKDVPRGTEAFF
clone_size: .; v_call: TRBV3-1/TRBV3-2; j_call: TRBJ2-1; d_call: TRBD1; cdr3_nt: TGTGCCAGCAGCGCCGGGACAGGGGCGAGTGAGCAGTTCTTC; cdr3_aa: CASSAGTGASEQFF
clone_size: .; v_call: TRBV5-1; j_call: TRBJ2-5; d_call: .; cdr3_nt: TGCGCCAGCACTGACTCGTGGCGACAAGAGACCCAGTACTTC; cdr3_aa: CASTDSWRQETQYF
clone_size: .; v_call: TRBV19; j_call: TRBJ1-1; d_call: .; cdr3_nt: TGTGCCAGTAGTATCACCGGTGGTGGTGAAGCTTTCTTT; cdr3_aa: CASSITGGGEAFF
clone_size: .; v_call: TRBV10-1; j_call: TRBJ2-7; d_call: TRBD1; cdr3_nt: TGCGCCAGCAGTCACGACAGGGCAGGCGAGCAGTACTTC; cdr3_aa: CASSHDRAGEQYF
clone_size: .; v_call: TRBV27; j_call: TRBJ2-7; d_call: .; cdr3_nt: TGTGCCAGCAGTCCCCTATCGGGGAAGGGGTACTACGAGCAGTACTTC; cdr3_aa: CASSPLSGKGYYEQYF
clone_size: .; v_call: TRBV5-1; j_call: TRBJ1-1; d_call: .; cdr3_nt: TGCGCCAGCAGCTTGGGGGACGTAGAAGCTTTCTTT; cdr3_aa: CASSLGDVEAFF
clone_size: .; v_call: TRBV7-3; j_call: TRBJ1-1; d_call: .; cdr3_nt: TGTGCCAGCAGCCAAGGGGGTGAAGCTTTCTTT; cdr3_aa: CASSQGGEAFF
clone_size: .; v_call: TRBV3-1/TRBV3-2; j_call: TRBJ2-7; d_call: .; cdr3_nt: TGTGCCAGCAGCCAGTCCTACGAGCAGTACTTC; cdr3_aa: CASSQSYEQYF
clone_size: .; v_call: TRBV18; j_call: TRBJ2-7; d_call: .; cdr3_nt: TGTGCCAGCTCACAGGGATGGCCCGAGCAGTACTTC; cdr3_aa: CASSQGWPEQYF
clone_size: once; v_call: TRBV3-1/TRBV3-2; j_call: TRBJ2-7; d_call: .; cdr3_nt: TGTGCCAGCAGCCAAGTTCCGGGAACTGGTGAGCAGTACTTC; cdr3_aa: CASSQVPGTGEQYF
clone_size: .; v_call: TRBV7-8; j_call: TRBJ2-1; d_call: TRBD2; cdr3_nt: TGTGCCAGCAGCCTGGGAGGGAATAGGATGGTGAATGAGCAGTTCTTC; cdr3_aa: CASSLGGNRMVNEQFF
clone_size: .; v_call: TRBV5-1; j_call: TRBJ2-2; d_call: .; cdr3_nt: TGCGCCAGCAGGTCACGAGGGAGCCCCGGGGAGCTGTTTTTT; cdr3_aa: CASRSRGSPGELFF
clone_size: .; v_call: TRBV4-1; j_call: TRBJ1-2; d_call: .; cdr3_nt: TGCGCCAGCAGCCAAGAAGTTCCACCGGCCGATTATGGCTACACCTTC; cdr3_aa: CASSQEVPPADYGYTF
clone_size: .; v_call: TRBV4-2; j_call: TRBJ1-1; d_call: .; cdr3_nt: TGTGCCAGCAGCCAAGATCCGGTAAACACTGAAGCTTTCTTT; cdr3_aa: CASSQDPVNTEAFF
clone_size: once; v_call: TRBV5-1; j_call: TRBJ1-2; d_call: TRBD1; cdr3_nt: TGCGCCAGCAGCGTCGCAGTCGGACAGGGGACAGGCTACACCTTC; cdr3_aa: CASSVAVGQGTGYTF
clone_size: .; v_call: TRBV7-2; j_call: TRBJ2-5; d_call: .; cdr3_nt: TGTGCCAGCAGCTTAGGCACAGGAGGGGAGACCCAGTACTTC; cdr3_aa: CASSLGTGGETQYF
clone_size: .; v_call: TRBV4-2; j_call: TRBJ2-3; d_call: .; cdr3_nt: TGTGCCAGCAGCCAACGGAGCACAGATACGCAGTATTTT; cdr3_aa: CASSQRSTDTQYF
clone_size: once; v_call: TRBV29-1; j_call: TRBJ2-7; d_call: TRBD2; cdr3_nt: TGCAGCGTTGGGGGACTAGCGGGTCCTAGCTCCTACGAGCAGTACTTC; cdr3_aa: CSVGGLAGPSSYEQYF
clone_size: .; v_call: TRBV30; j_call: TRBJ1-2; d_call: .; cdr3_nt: TGTGCCTGGAGTGGGACCGCTAACTATGGCTACACCTTC; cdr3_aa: CAWSGTANYGYTF
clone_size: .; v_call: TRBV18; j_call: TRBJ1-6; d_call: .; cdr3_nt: TGTGCCAGCTCACCAACACAGGGTGTGGCAAATTCACCCCTCCACTTT; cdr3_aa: CASSPTQGVANSPLHF
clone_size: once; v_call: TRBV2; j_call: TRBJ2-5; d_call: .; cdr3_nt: TGTGCCAGCAGTGAATCGCGAGAGACCCAGTACTTC; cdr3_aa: CASSESRETQYF
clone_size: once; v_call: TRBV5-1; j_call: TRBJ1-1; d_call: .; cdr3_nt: TGCGCCAGCAGCTTGGGAGTGGAGAACACTGAAGCTTTCTTT; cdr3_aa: CASSLGVENTEAFF
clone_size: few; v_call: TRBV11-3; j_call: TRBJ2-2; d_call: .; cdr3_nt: TGTGCCAGCAGCCCGACTGGGGCCGGGGAGCTGTTTTTT; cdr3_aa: CASSPTGAGELFF